This T cell receptor (beta chain) was sequenced during a study of blood T cell repertoires in COVID-19. About the study: The study drew acute and convalescent COVID-19 samples from the United States, Italy and Spain. The cDNA or gDNA used as material had been derived from T cells, B-cell-depleted T cells, or PBMCs.

CDR3 length equals 13 residues. Germline V gene sequence: CDR1 SGHDN, CDR2 FVKESK. The J segment lost 11 bases and the V segment lost 1 base, leaving 5 bases of the junction unmatched. Living in 24 US areas, the participants were between roughly 18 and 95 years of age. Participants' reported clinical history set cohort assignment. Measured with immunoSEQ multiplex PCR; TCRdb has only the in-frame clones, and not every one. The sample carries about 270,000 clones, more than 80% recorded once. The origin of this receptor is a woman aged 25 to 39 with acute COVID-19. Sequencing was carried out using PBMCs or T cells enriched from blood (not recorded which). The chain is built from TRBV14 and TRBJ1-1; 9 positions agree with TRBD1. This CDR3 is CASSQGTGAVAFF. The CDR3 coding sequence is TGTGCCAGCAGCCAAGGGACAGGGGCGGTCGCTTTCTTT.